This is a list of T cell receptor beta chains from one sample in a study of cytomegalovirus exposure and HLA in healthy donors. Assay: immunoSEQ multiplex PCR; the TCRdb copy retains only in-frame clones and omits some. The sample lists 100,000 to 150,000 clones, 72% occurring once. Sample: PBMCs. These receptors originate from a man aged 25 to 45 in good health and CMV-seronegative. The CDR3 runs from the conserved cysteine through the conserved F or W. D genes are given only for firm matches. The listing skips clone size in some rows; elsewhere it reads once, few, many or a size class.

size: NA; J: TRBJ2-1; D: TRBD1; V: TRBV7-3; DNA: TGTGCCAGCAGCTTAAGGGCACCGGGACAGGGGGCTGATGAGCAGTTCTTC; CDR3: CASSLRAPGQGADEQFF
size: NA; J: TRBJ1-1; D: NA; V: TRBV5-1; DNA: TGCGCCAGCAGCCGCGAAGGGGACACTGAAGCTTTCTTT; CDR3: CASSREGDTEAFF
size: NA; J: TRBJ2-7; D: TRBD2; V: TRBV27; DNA: TGTGCCAGCAGCAGACTAGCGGGGGGGCACGAGCAGTACTTC; CDR3: CASSRLAGGHEQYF
size: NA; J: TRBJ1-3; D: NA; V: TRBV5-5; DNA: TGTGCCAGCAGCTTGATGTTGCAGGGGCGAAACACCATATATTTT; CDR3: CASSLMLQGRNTIYF
size: once; J: TRBJ2-3; D: TRBD2; V: TRBV6-6; DNA: TGTGCCAGCAGTTACGGTGGGACTAGATCGGATACGCAGTATTTT; CDR3: CASSYGGTRSDTQYF
size: NA; J: TRBJ1-2; D: NA; V: TRBV12-5; DNA: TGTGCTAGTGGTTTGGTACCTTTGACAACTAACTATGGCTACACCTTC; CDR3: CASGLVPLTTNYGYTF
size: NA; J: TRBJ2-1; D: TRBD2; V: TRBV5-1; DNA: TGCGCCAGCAGCTTGGGTCTAGCGGTGGCCTACAATGAGCAGTTCTTC; CDR3: CASSLGLAVAYNEQFF
size: NA; J: TRBJ1-2; D: NA; V: TRBV6-1; DNA: TGTGCCAGCAGTGCGTCAGGGGATGGCTACACCTTC; CDR3: CASSASGDGYTF
size: NA; J: TRBJ2-5; D: NA; V: TRBV18; DNA: TGTGCCAGCTCCCTTGGGACAATCCAAGAGACCCAGTACTTC; CDR3: CASSLGTIQETQYF
size: NA; J: TRBJ1-1; D: NA; V: TRBV7-2; DNA: TGTGCCAGCAGCCTCCCGCAGGGCATAAAGAACACTGAAGCTTTCTTT; CDR3: CASSLPQGIKNTEAFF
size: NA; J: TRBJ2-5; D: NA; V: TRBV28; DNA: TGTGCCAGCCAAGTCCCCTCCAGGGGTCAGGAGACCCAGTACTTC; CDR3: CASQVPSRGQETQYF
size: NA; J: TRBJ2-7; D: NA; V: TRBV4-3; DNA: TGCGCCAGCAGCCAAGATTCAGGGGACCGATTCTACGAGCAGTACTTC; CDR3: CASSQDSGDRFYEQYF
size: NA; J: TRBJ1-2; D: NA; V: TRBV7-3; DNA: TGTGCCAGCAGCTTAACGGGGGCGGGCTATGGCTACACCTTC; CDR3: CASSLTGAGYGYTF
size: NA; J: TRBJ2-4; D: NA; V: TRBV28; DNA: TGTGCCAGCAGTTTGGGGCAGTTAGCCAAAAACATTCAGTACTTC; CDR3: CASSLGQLAKNIQYF
size: NA; J: TRBJ2-7; D: TRBD2; V: TRBV9; DNA: TGTGCCAGCAGCGTAGAGGGACTAGCGGGGGACGAGCAGTACTTC; CDR3: CASSVEGLAGDEQYF
size: NA; J: TRBJ2-3; D: TRBD2; V: TRBV9; DNA: TGTGCCAGCAGCGTAGCTAGCGGGGCAGATACGCAGTATTTT; CDR3: CASSVASGADTQYF